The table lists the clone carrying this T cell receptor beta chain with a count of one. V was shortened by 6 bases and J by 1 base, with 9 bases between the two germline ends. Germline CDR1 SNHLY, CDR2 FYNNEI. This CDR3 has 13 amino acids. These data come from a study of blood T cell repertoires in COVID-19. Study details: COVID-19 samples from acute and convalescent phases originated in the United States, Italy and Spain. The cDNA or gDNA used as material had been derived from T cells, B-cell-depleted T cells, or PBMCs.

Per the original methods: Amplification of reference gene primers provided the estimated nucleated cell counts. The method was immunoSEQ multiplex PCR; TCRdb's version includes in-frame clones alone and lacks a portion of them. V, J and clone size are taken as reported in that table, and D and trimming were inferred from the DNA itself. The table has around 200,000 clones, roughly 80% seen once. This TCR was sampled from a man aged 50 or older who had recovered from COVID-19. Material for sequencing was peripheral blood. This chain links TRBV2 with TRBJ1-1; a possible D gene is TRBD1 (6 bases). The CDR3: CASRRTANTEAFF. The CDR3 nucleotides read TGTGCCAGCAGAAGGACAGCGAACACTGAAGCTTTCTTT.